This T cell receptor (beta chain) was profiled in a study of shared clonotypes between healthy human individuals (TCRdb year 2020). About the investigation overall: Two women and three men aged 18 to 49 years were included in the cohort. For each donor, three plates each were used for CD4 naive and CD4 memory, two plates were used for CD8 naive, and one plate was used for CD8 memory. Different laboratories and diverse techniques were used to prepare libraries and sequence TCR repertoires, to increase sequencing depth and limit assay-specific biases. Blood TCR repertoires of four to six healthy adults were deeply sequenced to estimate repertoire size and the extent of clonotype sharing between individuals. Between about 0.85 and 9.5 billion PBMCs per donor were obtained by leukapheresis. Overall study outcomes, separate from this receptor: When a handful of donors were compared, the shared fraction of clonotypes was around 4.6% for naive CD4, around 4% for naive CD8, more than 2% for memory CD4, and 0.3% to 0.5% for memory CD8. The genetic and exposure-history diversity represented was limited by the small number of donors. Compared with non-shared clonotypes, the clonotypes found in all four sorted-subset donors had higher generation probabilities. Naive subsets generally had larger estimated clonotype richness than memory subsets. Pairwise subsampling indicated that sequencing depth was expected to affect the degree of clonotype sharing among donors. Incomplete sequencing was indicated by rarefaction of sorted-subset datasets, despite the large sequencing depth. Sampling was restricted to blood, and TCR repertoires in tissues likely differ from the TCR repertoires found in blood.

The donors were healthy, HIV-negative adults who had no recently reported acute infections or vaccinations. Every donor was a Caucasian adult residing in Nashville, Tennessee, USA. CD4+ T cells were enriched through magnetic negative selection, after which naive cells were positively selected on CD45RA and the remaining negative fraction served as the memory subset. After blood collection by leukapheresis, PBMCs were isolated using Ficoll-Histopaque density gradient centrifugation and then cryopreserved in the vapor phase of liquid nitrogen. Analytical flow cytometry was used to check the purity and quantity of each magnetically sorted T cell population. Genomic DNA was isolated from each sorted fraction and quantified by UV absorbance on a Nanodrop 2000c. A word on this clone: The antigen it binds to is not known. There are no base qualities to consult, and no much larger clone falls within one base.

Sequences SGHRS (CDR1) and YFSETQ (CDR2) are obtained from the germline V gene. V and J lose 0 bases and 2 bases, and a span of 6 bases separates them. From the cysteine through the phenylalanine, the CDR3 covers 13 amino acids. The only DNA kept is the CDR3, 39 bases in frame from the first base. TCR CDR3 regions were amplified from genomic DNA by multiplex PCR using the deep immunoSEQ assay. Extracted genomic DNA from each cell subset was spread evenly across all wells of several immunoSEQ 96-well plates, with each plate serving as a replicate. For sorted subsets, approximately 0.2 ug of genomic DNA, equivalent to 25,000 to 35,000 T cell genomes, went into each replicate PCR. Purified libraries were quantified with a Qubit 3.0 fluorometer, sized on a Bioanalyzer 2100, and re-quantified with the KAPA Library Quantification kit. Every immunoSEQ 96-well plate was sequenced on a dedicated single-read 150-cycle Illumina NextSeq 550 flow cell. The paper's data handling went like this. Because the immunoSEQ output included only junctional sequences and no quality scores, the filtering could not be the same as the filtering used for full-length reads. Sequences were annotated with PyIR, a Python wrapper for IgBLAST v1.9, and V/J genes and CDR3 were assigned using IMGT germline references. Reads were removed for weak V/J assignments (E-value above 1e-6), missing CDR3, stop codons, out-of-frame junctions, or ambiguous translated residues. A V3J clonotype was defined by an identical inferred V gene, J gene, and CDR3 amino acid sequence. Percentage overlap between repertoires was calculated by dividing the number of shared unique clonotypes by the size of the smaller repertoire. Richness of each repertoire was evaluated using RTK rarefaction, the Chao1 estimator, and Recon v2.1 estimates of unobserved clonotypes. Generation probabilities were computed with OLGA for all TCRbeta clonotypes obtained by the gDNA method from a few donors. TCRdb stores this immuneACCESS table with in-frame sequences only. Part of the clones is absent; in the studies checked, under half of the shortfall reflects unresolved V genes, and no reason is known for the rest. From that table come the V and J calls and clone size; the DNA was used to work out D and trimming. In all, the sample holds some 1,100,000 clones, and more than 75% of those were seen once. In total, the top ten clones hold under 0.6% of the sample.

This TCR was sampled from a man aged 18 to 35 in good health. Some clones in this sample may be carry-over from other donors' samples. The chain links TRBV5-1 with TRBJ2-7; no D gene is confidently identified. The source material was memory CD4+ T cells from PBMCs. In light of the paper, this sample's cell subset or site label describes: CD45RA-negative fraction. The DNA is TGCGCCAGCAGCTTGGACGCTCCCTACGAGCAGTACTTC. Translation gives CASSLDAPYEQYF.